Below, 30 T cell receptor beta chains from the same sample are listed, as sequenced in a study of beta chain features in type 1 diabetes. General study results and limits: Type 1 diabetes patients had moderately but significantly shorter TCRB CDR3s in all four CD4+ subsets.

As every portion of the isolated RNA was reverse transcribed, the sequencing read expressed TCRB transcripts. Profiled with immunoSEQ multiplex PCR; TCRdb holds only in-frame clones, not every one. The data show about 650,000 clones, about an eighth seen once. Antigen specificity for these receptors is unknown. Sequences were obtained from naive CD4+ T cells from blood. The source of these receptors is a man aged 25 to 40 with type 1 diabetes.

V and J are TRBV5-4 and TRBJ2-3; D gene unclear. The germline V gene has CDR1 SGHNT and CDR2 YYREEE (reference sequence). The CDR3 spans 11 residues. Trimming removed 4 bases at V and 3 bases at J, with 3 bases between. CDR3 protein: CASSHTDTQYF. The CDR3, as DNA: TGTGCCAGCAGCCATACAGATACGCAGTATTTT.

This clone was seen a handful of times. This chain connects TRBV18 to TRBJ1-1; TRBD1 aligns across 7 bases. CDR3 length: 16 amino acids. Per germline, CDR1 KGHSH and CDR2 LQKENI. The junction had 5 bases not matched to a gene; V was cut back by 1 base and J by 0 bases. CDR3 residues: CASSPRGQSMNTEAFF. The CDR3 DNA follows: TGTGCCAGCTCACCACGGGGACAGAGCATGAACACTGAAGCTTTCTTT.

The rearrangement uses TRBV11-2 and TRBJ2-7; no clear D gene. The ends were cut back, 0 bases at V and 7 bases at J, with 13 bases in the middle. There are 14 residues in the CDR3. Germline V lookup: CDR1 SGHAT, CDR2 FQNNGV. Written as DNA, the CDR3 is TGTGCCAGCAGCTTAGATAAGGGTCCGTTTGAGCAGTACTTC. Its protein is CASSLDKGPFEQYF.

This clone was detected a few times. The genes are TRBV10-3 and TRBJ1-5; D might be TRBD1 (5 bases). The CDR3 has 15 amino acids. Germline lookup yields CDR1 ENHRY and CDR2 SYGVKD. V dropped 3 bases and J dropped 4 bases, with 13 bases sitting between them. CDR3 bases: TGTGCCATCAGTGATCGTGGGACCCAGAATCAGCCCCAGCATTTT. The encoded protein is CAISDRGTQNQPQHF.

This rearrangement joins TRBV29-1 to TRBJ1-2, with D perhaps TRBD1 (5 bases). Between the trimmed V and J ends, which lost 3 bases and 4 bases, there was a span of 9 bases. The CDR3 runs 12 residues. Germline CDR1 reads SQVTM; CDR2 reads ANQGSEA. CDR3 sequence reads: CSVDREGYGYTF. The CDR3, as DNA: TGCAGCGTTGACAGGGAGGGCTATGGCTACACCTTC.

This clone came up a few times. This rearrangement joins TRBV6-4 to TRBJ2-3, with D possibly TRBD1 on 5 matching bases. Between the trimmed V and J ends, which lost 3 bases and 6 bases, there was a span of 19 bases. From germline, CDR1 is MRHNA and CDR2 SNTAGT. CDR3 size: 16 residues. The CDR3 protein is CASSELLGAGLDTQYF. CDR3 in DNA: TGTGCCAGCAGTGAATTGCTAGGGGCAGGATTGGATACGCAGTATTTT.

A remark on this clone: Different DNA sequences within this sample yield the same CDR3. The chain joins TRBV9 to TRBJ2-5; no clear D. V lost 5 bases and J lost 0, with 5 bases in between. The CDR3 is 12 amino acids. Germline CDR1 and CDR2: SGDLS and YYNGEE. The CDR3 is CASSPHQETQYF. The DNA for the CDR3 is TGTGCCAGCAGTCCCCACCAAGAGACCCAGTACTTC.

This clone has a handful of counts. V is TRBV9 and J is TRBJ1-6, with D unclear. The CDR3 covers 15 residues. The V gene lost 0 bases and the J gene lost 5 bases, with 9 bases spanning the gap. The V gene's germline CDR1 is SGDLS and CDR2 YYNGEE. CDR3 sequence: CASSVGVLNNSPLHF. The CDR3 DNA follows: TGTGCCAGCAGCGTAGGGGTTCTTAATAATTCACCCCTCCACTTT.

This clone was recorded a few times. This chain joins TRBV9 and TRBJ2-3; the match to TRBD1 covers 8 bases. This CDR3 spans 15 amino acids. Germline V gives CDR1 SGDLS, CDR2 YYNGEE. The ends lost 3 bases at V and 6 bases at J; junction bases unmatched: 9. The CDR3 reads CASSAQLTGVDTQYF. The CDR3 region has the DNA TGTGCCAGCAGCGCTCAATTGACAGGGGTTGATACGCAGTATTTT.

The chain recombines TRBV19 with TRBJ1-5; D call uncertain. Germline CDR1 and CDR2: LNHDA and SQIVND (reference sequence). V dropped 5 bases and J dropped 6 bases, with 20 bases sitting between them. This CDR3 comprises 16 residues. This chain's CDR3 is CASSPDGVKLTQPQHF. In DNA form, the CDR3 reads TGTGCCAGTAGTCCTGACGGGGTCAAACTCACTCAGCCCCAGCATTTT.

V gene TRBV25-1 combines with J gene TRBJ1-1; D is unclear. Germline V lookup: CDR1 MGHDK, CDR2 SYGVNS. V shed 3 bases and J shed 1 base, with 9 bases lying between them. The CDR3 runs to 14 residues. The CDR3 here is CASSDRTGNTEAFF. CDR3 coding DNA: TGTGCCAGCAGTGATCGGACGGGGAACACTGAAGCTTTCTTT. The full variable domain, in which reference TRBV25-1 and TRBJ1-1 provide the parts outside the CDR3, is EADIYQTPRYLVIGTGKKITLECSQTMGHDKMYWYQQDPGMELHLIHYSYGVNSTEKGDLSSESTVSRIRTEHFPLTLESARPSHTSQYLCASSDRTGNTEAFFGQGTRLTVV.

The V call is TRBV7-9, the J call TRBJ2-2, with D uncertain. V was trimmed by 3 bases and J by 3 bases, leaving 8 bases between them. Germline assignment: CDR1 SEHNR and CDR2 FQNEAQ (reference sequence). This CDR3 comprises 14 residues. CDR3 in DNA: TGTGCCAGCAGCTTTTTGTCGGACACCGGGGAGCTGTTTTTT. Amino acid sequence: CASSFLSDTGELFF. Full variable domain (outside the CDR3, taken from reference TRBV7-9 and TRBJ2-2): DTGVSQNPRHKITKRGQNVTFRCDPISEHNRLYWYRQTLGQGPEFLTYFQNEAQLEKSRLLSDRFSAERPKGSFSTLEIQRTEQGDSAMYLCASSFLSDTGELFFGEGSRLTVL.

This chain joins TRBV9 and TRBJ2-7; 7 bases match TRBD1. After removal of 3 bases from V and 2 bases from J, the junction contained 5 bases not matched to a gene. Germline V gives CDR1 SGDLS, CDR2 YYNGEE. The CDR3 is made up of 14 amino acids. CDR3 in DNA: TGTGCCAGCAGCGGCCGAGACAGGGCCTACGAGCAGTACTTC. Amino acids: CASSGRDRAYEQYF.

This clone turned up a few times. The gene calls are TRBV6-5 and TRBJ2-7, with 7 bases fitting TRBD2. CDR1 and CDR2 from the germline V gene are MNHEY and SVGAGI. V dropped 6 bases and J dropped 0; count of bases not matched to a gene: 8. The CDR3 has 15 amino acids. The CDR3, as DNA: TGTGCCAGCAGCTCTAGCGGTTTGAGCTCCTACGAGCAGTACTTC. Its translation is CASSSSGLSSYEQYF.

This clone was seen a few times. The chain employs TRBV9 and TRBJ1-1; TRBD1 aligns across 8 bases. The CDR3 sequence is 15 residues long. The germline V gene has CDR1 SGDLS and CDR2 YYNGEE. V shed 4 bases and J 0 bases; nucleotides not matched to a gene: 5. The CDR3 loop is CASSSGTGMNTEAFF. DNA of the CDR3: TGTGCCAGCAGCTCAGGGACAGGAATGAACACTGAAGCTTTCTTT.

Only a few counts were recorded for this clone. Other DNA sequences in the same sample also yield this CDR3. The V and J genes are TRBV2 and TRBJ2-3, with D unresolved. CDR1 is SNHLY, CDR2 FYNNEI, per germline. The V and J ends lost 2 bases and 3 bases respectively, with 3 bases between them. The CDR3 has 12 residues. The CDR3 coding sequence is TGTGCCAGCAGTGAATTAACAGATACGCAGTATTTT. It translates to CASSELTDTQYF.

This clone was picked up a small number of times. This rearrangement joins TRBV7-2 to TRBJ2-7; possibly TRBD1 or TRBD2 for D (5 bases each). Germline-derived CDR1 and CDR2 are SGHTA and FQGNSA. The CDR3 spans 15 residues. Between the trimmed V and J ends, which lost 1 base and 6 bases, there was a span of 16 bases. The CDR3 nucleotides are TGTGCCAGCAGCTTAGGGGGGTATGGCCCCCGCGAGCAGTACTTC. Protein sequence: CASSLGGYGPREQYF.

The table lists this clone with a few counts. Other DNA sequences of this sample code for an identical CDR3. V and J are TRBV7-2 and TRBJ2-7; D uncertain. CDR3 length: 14 residues. Germline CDR1 is SGHTA and CDR2 is FQGNSA. Between the trimmed V and J ends, which lost 0 bases and 2 bases, there was a span of 8 bases. The CDR3 loop reads CASSLAAGPYEQYF. The CDR3 region has the DNA TGTGCCAGCAGCTTAGCGGCAGGTCCCTACGAGCAGTACTTC.

In its sample, this clone was seen a few times. This chain joins TRBV7-2 and TRBJ2-4, with 8 nucleotides matching TRBD1. CDR1 is SGHTA and CDR2 is FQGNSA in the germline V gene. J gave up 7 bases and V 2 bases, and 4 bases lay outside the gene matches. The CDR3 spans 14 residues. This chain's CDR3 is CASSLMGQENIQYF. CDR3 bases: TGTGCCAGCAGCTTAATGGGACAGGAGAACATTCAGTACTTC.

This clone was seen more than once but under ten times. The chain recombines TRBV4-2 with TRBJ1-2, with a weak D call TRBD1 (5 bases). Per germline, CDR1 LGHNA and CDR2 YNFKEQ. V was clipped by 3 bases and J by 1 base, with 15 bases between them. The CDR3 sequence is 16 residues long. CDR3 sequence: CASSQGEIYFNYGYTF. The CDR3 DNA reads as TGTGCCAGCAGCCAGGGGGAGATTTACTTTAACTATGGCTACACCTTC.

This clone was observed a few times. The CDR3 DNA reads TGTGCCAGCAGTTACTCCGCGAACAGGGACTTCTCGCAGTACTTC. This encodes CASSYSANRDFSQYF. This sequence joins TRBV6-5 and TRBJ2-7; D tentatively fits TRBD1 or TRBD2 (6 bases each). The V end lost 0 bases, the J end lost 9 bases, and 18 bases lay between the germline ends. Germline CDR1 reads MNHEY; CDR2 reads SVGAGI. The CDR3 length is 15 residues.

This clone was seen a handful of times. The chain combines TRBV18 with TRBJ1-2, with D unclear. This CDR3 comprises 13 residues. Germline lookup yields CDR1 KGHSH and CDR2 LQKENI. V was clipped by 4 bases and J by 6 bases, with 12 bases between them. The CDR3 bases are TGTGCCAGCTCACGACCGGGAGAAGATGGCTACACCTTC. Protein product: CASSRPGEDGYTF.

This clone was picked up a small number of times. In DNA, the CDR3 is TGCGCCAGCAGCCCCCAGGCTGGGAGGGATACGCAGTATTTT. Protein sequence: CASSPQAGRDTQYF. This rearrangement joins TRBV4-3 to TRBJ2-3, with a tentative D call TRBD2 (6 bases). Trimming removed 4 bases at V and 6 bases at J, with 14 bases between. CDR3 length equals 14 residues. The germline V gene encodes CDR1 LGHNA and CDR2 YSLEER.

V gene TRBV11-2 combines with J gene TRBJ2-1, with D uncertain. The CDR3 loop spans 13 amino acids. Deletions cut 6 bases from V and 0 bases from J, with 6 bases between. CDR1 is SGHAT and CDR2 is FQNNGV in the germline V gene. In DNA form, the CDR3 reads TGTGCCAGCAGTACAAGCTCCTACAATGAGCAGTTCTTC. Its translation: CASSTSSYNEQFF.

There are a few counts of this clone. CDR3 coding DNA: TGTGCCAGCAGCCGGGGACAGGAGTCTGGAAACACCATATATTTT. This gives the protein CASSRGQESGNTIYF. The chain has TRBV7-9 and TRBJ1-3, with 8 bases identical to TRBD1. The germline V gene encodes CDR1 SEHNR and CDR2 FQNEAQ (reference sequence). V lost 5 bases, J lost 1 base, and 4 bases stayed unmatched. The CDR3 has 15 residues. Looking up the rest from reference TRBV7-9 and TRBJ1-3 gives the full variable domain: DTGVSQNPRHKITKRGQNVTFRCDPISEHNRLYWYRQTLGQGPEFLTYFQNEAQLEKSRLLSDRFSAERPKGSFSTLEIQRTEQGDSAMYLCASSRGQESGNTIYFGEGSWLTVV.

V usage is TRBV6-5 and J usage is TRBJ2-7; no reliable D call. This CDR3 spans 12 amino acids. The V end was cut by 7 bases, the J end by 1 base, with 8 bases between. CDR1 and CDR2 from the germline V gene are MNHEY and SVGAGI. This CDR3 is CASTGRSYEQYF. CDR3 DNA: TGTGCCAGCACAGGCCGATCCTACGAGCAGTACTTC.

This clone was counted between two and nine times. The V and J genes are TRBV2 and TRBJ1-5; D gene unclear. Looked up from germline, CDR1 is SNHLY and CDR2 is FYNNEI. The CDR3 consists of 13 residues. With 7 bases removed from V and 0 bases from J, the gap between germline ends came to 7 bases. CDR3 DNA sequence: TGTGCCAGCACCTGGGGTAGCAATCAGCCCCAGCATTTT. It yields the protein CASTWGSNQPQHF.

V and J are TRBV18 and TRBJ2-5; either TRBD1 or TRBD2 may supply D (5 bases each). CDR1 and CDR2 (germline): KGHSH, LQKENI. Deletions cut 2 bases from V and 5 bases from J, with 12 bases between. The CDR3 covers 14 residues. CDR3 protein: CASSPTRGGETQYF. CDR3 DNA sequence: TGTGCCAGCTCACCAACAAGGGGCGGGGAGACCCAGTACTTC.

This clone was seen a handful of times. The chain employs TRBV6-5 and TRBJ1-6, with D perhaps TRBD1 (5 bases). Trimming shortened V by 6 bases and J by 12 bases, and 18 bases separated the two germline ends. CDR3 length: 14 residues. The germline V gene has CDR1 MNHEY and CDR2 SVGAGI. CDR3 loop: CASRGAGPGEPLHF. The DNA for the CDR3 is TGTGCCAGCAGGGGAGCAGGGCCTGGGGAACCCCTCCACTTT.

This clone was counted ten times or more. CDR3 amino acids: CASSHPPGAYNSPLHF. The CDR3 bases are TGTGCCAGCAGTCATCCCCCAGGGGCCTATAATTCACCCCTCCACTTT. V gene TRBV6-6 combines with J gene TRBJ1-6, with D tentatively TRBD1 (6 bases). Germline V CDR1 and CDR2: MNHNY, SVGAGI (reference sequence). V was trimmed by 5 bases and J by 2 bases, leaving 13 bases between them. The length of the CDR3 is 16 residues.